This T cell receptor (beta chain) is from a study of shared clonotypes between healthy human individuals. Across the whole study: The study drew on two women and three men aged 18 to 49 as donors.

The germline V gene encodes CDR1 SGHTA and CDR2 FQGTGA. This CDR3 spans 15 amino acids. Unmatched junction bases numbered 6, after V lost 2 bases and J lost 4 bases. TCRdb's copy holds only in-frame clones and misses some; the assay was immunoSEQ multiplex PCR. This sample has 2 million to 2.5 million clones, with 80% to 95% found just once. This sequence joins TRBV7-3 and TRBJ2-3, with 7 bases aligning to TRBD1. The sample consisted of naive CD4+ T cells from PBMCs. Subset: CD45RA+ positively selected. The sequence came from a young man in good health. Some clones in this sample may be carry-over from other donors' samples. The CDR3 DNA is TGTGCCAGCAGCTTAGCGGTCCAGGGGGCAGATACGCAGTATTTT. As protein: CASSLAVQGADTQYF.